These 11 T cell receptor beta chains share one sample of origin, sequenced in a study of Graves' ophthalmopathy and Graves' hyperthyroidism. Investigators amplified TCR beta CDR3 regions from RNA transcripts. Following a first-round RT-PCR that used HTBI primers, a second-round multiplex PCR was carried out. One entry per CDR3 protein, called by TCRdb with MiXCR from the multiplex PCR reads. The table records approximately 700,000 distinct CDR3 sequences, 40% of them present only once. Source material: peripheral blood. Receptors originate from an adult man with Graves' ophthalmopathy.

The chain recombines TRBV25-1 with TRBJ2-2; 14 bases match TRBD2. The CDR3 sequence is 17 residues long. CDR1 is MGHDK and CDR2 is SYGVNS in the germline V gene. V was clipped by 8 bases and J by 4 bases; unmatched bases: 9. The CDR3 DNA sequence: TGTGCCAGCTTACCGGGACTAGCGGGAGCGGGCACCGGGGAGCTGTTTTTT. Amino acid sequence: CASLPGLAGAGTGELFF.

The chain is built from TRBV19 and TRBJ1-4; D is undetermined. This CDR3 region has 12 residues. The V and J ends lost 6 bases and 6 bases respectively, with 8 bases between them. Germline CDR1 and CDR2: LNHDA and SQIVND (reference sequence). CDR3 protein: CASSAGYEKLFF. CDR3 in DNA: TGTGCCAGTAGCGCGGGGTATGAAAAACTGTTTTTT.

This clonotype occurred a few times. The chain combines TRBV20-1 with TRBJ2-5; a possible D gene is TRBD2 (5 bases). With 5 bases removed from V and 2 bases from J, the gap between germline ends came to 12 bases. Per germline, CDR1 DFQATT and CDR2 SNEGSKA (reference sequence). This CDR3 comprises 13 residues. The DNA of the CDR3 is TGCAGTGCTCACCGGGATTTACAAGAGACCCAGTACTTC. This sequence encodes CSAHRDLQETQYF.

The CDR3, as DNA: TGTGCCAGCAGCTTAGTAGGGGCGTTGCAAGAGACCCAGTACTTC. Residues: CASSLVGALQETQYF. The chain links TRBV7-9 to TRBJ2-5; a weak D match, TRBD1 (5 bases). V lost 1 base and J 2 bases, leaving 11 bases between the germline ends. Germline values: CDR1 SEHNR, CDR2 FQNEAQ (reference sequence). The CDR3 length is 15 residues.

The chain uses TRBV14 and TRBJ2-5; D not resolved. There are 15 residues in the CDR3. V was shortened by 4 bases and J by 1 base, with 13 bases between the two germline ends. CDR1 is SGHDN and CDR2 is FVKESK in the germline V gene. CDR3 coding DNA: TGTGCCAGCAGCCTGAGGCAGGACCCCCAAGAGACCCAGTACTTC. This translates into CASSLRQDPQETQYF.

The chain employs TRBV15 and TRBJ1-5; tentatively, D is TRBD1 (6 bases). CDR3 length equals 19 residues. From germline, CDR1 is LNHNV and CDR2 YYDKDF (reference sequence). The ends were cut back, 2 bases at V and 0 bases at J, with 20 bases in the middle. The CDR3 here is CATSRKTGLGVFSNQPQHF. CDR3 DNA sequence: TGTGCCACCAGCAGAAAAACAGGGCTGGGAGTTTTTAGCAATCAGCCCCAGCATTTT.

This chain joins TRBV11-2 and TRBJ2-7; TRBD2 might be the D (6 bases). In germline, CDR1 is SGHAT, CDR2 FQNNGV. This CDR3 has 15 amino acids. Trimming took off 1 base at V and 3 bases at J, with 13 bases between the two ends. CDR3 sequence (DNA): TGTGCCAGCAGCTTAGGGGGTAGCGGACACTACGAGCAGTACTTC. Translating gives CASSLGGSGHYEQYF.

In this sample, this clonotype turned up a few times. The chain employs TRBV6-5 and TRBJ1-3; D not resolved. Trimming removed 2 bases from V and 0 bases from J, with 11 bases in between. CDR3 length: 16 amino acids. Per the germline V gene, CDR1 is MNHEY and CDR2 is SVGAGI. CDR3 coding DNA: TGTGCCAGCAGTTACGGGGTGCGGGGCTCTGGAAACACCATATATTTT. This sequence encodes CASSYGVRGSGNTIYF.

Concerning this clonotype itself: At one of its ends the junction is not consistent with the germline gene, which may arise from a read error. The chain joins TRBV7-2 to TRBJ1-4, with a tentative D call TRBD1 (5 bases). The germline gives CDR1 SGHTA, CDR2 FQGNSA. The CDR3 spans 13 residues. The CDR3: CASSQFRGGKLFF. The CDR3, as DNA: TGCGCCAGCAGCCAGTTCCGGGGCGGAAAACTGTTTTTT.

This clonotype has more than one count but fewer than ten. The rearrangement joins TRBV19 to TRBJ1-2; 8 positions agree with TRBD1. The CDR3 contains 16 residues. CDR1 and CDR2 (germline): LNHDA, SQIVND (reference sequence). Trimming removed 5 bases from V and 5 bases from J; junction bases left unmatched: 13. In DNA form, the CDR3 reads TGTGCCAGTAGTTCCCGACCCGCCGGGACAGGTTATGGCTACACCTTC. Translating it yields CASSSRPAGTGYGYTF.

As for this clonotype: Possible read error: a much larger clone is one base away. The V and J genes are TRBV7-3 and TRBJ2-6; a weak D match, TRBD1 (7 bases). This CDR3 has 15 residues. Germline CDR1 reads SGHTA; CDR2 reads FQGTGA. Trimming cost V 9 bases and J 5 bases, with 17 bases left between them. DNA for the CDR3: TGTGCCAGTCAAGGGGGCGGGGATAGGGCCAACGTCCTGACTTTC. It codes for CASQGGGDRANVLTF.